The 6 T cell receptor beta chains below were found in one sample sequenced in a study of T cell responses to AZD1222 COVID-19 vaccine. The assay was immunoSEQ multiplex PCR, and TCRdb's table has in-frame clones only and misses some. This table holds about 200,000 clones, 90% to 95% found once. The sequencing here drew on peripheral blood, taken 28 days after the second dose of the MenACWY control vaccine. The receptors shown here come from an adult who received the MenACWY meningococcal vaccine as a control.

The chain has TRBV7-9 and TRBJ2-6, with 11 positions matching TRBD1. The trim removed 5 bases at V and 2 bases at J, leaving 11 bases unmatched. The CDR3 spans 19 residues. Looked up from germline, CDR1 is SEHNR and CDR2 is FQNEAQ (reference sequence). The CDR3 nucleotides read TGTGCCAGCAGCGGCCCTTATCCGGGACAGGGGGCTGGGGCCAACGTCCTGACTTTC. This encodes CASSGPYPGQGAGANVLTF.

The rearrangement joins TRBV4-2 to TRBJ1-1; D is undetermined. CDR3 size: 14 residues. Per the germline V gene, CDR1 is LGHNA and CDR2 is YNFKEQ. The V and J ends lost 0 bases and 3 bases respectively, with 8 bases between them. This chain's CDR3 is CASSQDWMDTEAFF. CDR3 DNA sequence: TGTGCCAGCAGCCAAGATTGGATGGACACTGAAGCTTTCTTT.

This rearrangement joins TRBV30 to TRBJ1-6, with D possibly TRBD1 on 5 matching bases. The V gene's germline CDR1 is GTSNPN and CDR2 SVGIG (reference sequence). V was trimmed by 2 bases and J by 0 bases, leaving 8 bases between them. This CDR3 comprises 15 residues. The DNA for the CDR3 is TGTGCCTGGAGTATTGACAGCTCCTATAATTCACCCCTCCACTTT. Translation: CAWSIDSSYNSPLHF.

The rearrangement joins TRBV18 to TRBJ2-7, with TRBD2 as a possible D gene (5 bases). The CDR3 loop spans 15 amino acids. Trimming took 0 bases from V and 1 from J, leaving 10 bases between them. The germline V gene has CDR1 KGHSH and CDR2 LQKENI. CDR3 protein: CASSPPLSGSYEQYF. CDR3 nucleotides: TGTGCCAGCTCACCACCGTTGAGCGGTTCCTACGAGCAGTACTTC.

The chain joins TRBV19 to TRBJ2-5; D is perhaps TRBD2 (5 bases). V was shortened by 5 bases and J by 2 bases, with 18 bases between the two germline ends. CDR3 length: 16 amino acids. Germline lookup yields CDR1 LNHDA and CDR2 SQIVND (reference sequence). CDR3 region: CASSPRVGGSQETQYF. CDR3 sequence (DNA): TGTGCCAGTAGTCCCCGGGTAGGCGGGTCACAAGAGACCCAGTACTTC.

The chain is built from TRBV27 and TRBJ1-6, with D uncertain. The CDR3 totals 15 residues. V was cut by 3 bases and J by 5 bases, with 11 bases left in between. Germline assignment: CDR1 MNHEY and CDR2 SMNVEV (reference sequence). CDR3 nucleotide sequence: TGTGCCAGCAGTTTGTTCCAGGAAAATAATTCACCCCTCCACTTT. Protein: CASSLFQENNSPLHF.